Reported below is one TCR beta chain. Its antigen is undetermined. Germline CDR1 and CDR2: SGHTS and YDEGEE. V lost 2 bases and J lost 9, with 12 bases in between. This CDR3 comprises 13 residues. The sample is drawn from a study of T cells after posttransplantation cyclophosphamide. General study findings and limits: TRB overlap between skin or GI tissue T cells and blood was limited.

Using immunoSEQ multiplex PCR, the repertoire was profiled, and TCRdb retains in-frame clones only, with some absent. The sample has 20,000 to 30,000 clones; roughly 86% are singletons. The sequencing input was PBMCs. The V call is TRBV5-8, the J call TRBJ2-1, with D tentatively TRBD1 (6 bases). The TCR comes from a woman aged 55 to 70 with a blood cancer, CMV-positive, and with a related stem cell donor. The CDR3: CASSFMRGSEQFF. CDR3 coding DNA: TGTGCCAGCAGCTTCATGAGGGGGAGTGAGCAGTTCTTC. Supplemented by reference TRBV5-8 and TRBJ2-1, the full variable domain reads EAGVTQSPTHLIKTRGQQATLRCSPISGHTSVYWYQQALGLGLQFLLWYDEGEERNRGNFPPRFSGRQFPNYSSELNVNALELEDSALYLCASSFMRGSEQFFGPGTRLTVL.